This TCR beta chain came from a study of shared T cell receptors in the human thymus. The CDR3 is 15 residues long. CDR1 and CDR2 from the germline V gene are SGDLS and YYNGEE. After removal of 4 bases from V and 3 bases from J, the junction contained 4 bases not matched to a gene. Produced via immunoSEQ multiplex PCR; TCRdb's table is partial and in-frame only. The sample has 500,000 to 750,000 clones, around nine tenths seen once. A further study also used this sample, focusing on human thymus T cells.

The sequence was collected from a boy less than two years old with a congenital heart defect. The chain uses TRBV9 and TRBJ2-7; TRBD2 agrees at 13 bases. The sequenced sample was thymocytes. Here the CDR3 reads CASSILAGGVYEQYF. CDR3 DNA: TGTGCCAGCAGCATACTAGCGGGAGGGGTCTACGAGCAGTACTTC.